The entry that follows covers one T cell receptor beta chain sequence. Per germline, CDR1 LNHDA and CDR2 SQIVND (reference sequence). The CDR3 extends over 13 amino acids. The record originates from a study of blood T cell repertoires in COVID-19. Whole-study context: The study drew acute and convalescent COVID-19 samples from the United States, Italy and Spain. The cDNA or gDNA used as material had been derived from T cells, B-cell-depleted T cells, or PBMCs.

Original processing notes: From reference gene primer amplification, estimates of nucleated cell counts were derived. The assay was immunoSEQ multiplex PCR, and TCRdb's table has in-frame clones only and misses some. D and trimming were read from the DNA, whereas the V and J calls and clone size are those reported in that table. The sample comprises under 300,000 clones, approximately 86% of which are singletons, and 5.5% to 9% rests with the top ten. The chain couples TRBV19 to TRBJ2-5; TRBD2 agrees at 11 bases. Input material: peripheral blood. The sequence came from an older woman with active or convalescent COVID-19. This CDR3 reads CGTSGGPQETQYF. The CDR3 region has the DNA TGTGGTACTAGCGGGGGCCCTCAAGAGACCCAGTACTTC.